Listed here are 27 T cell receptor beta chains from one sample, sequenced in a study of T cell responses to AZD1222 COVID-19 vaccine. The protocol was immunoSEQ multiplex PCR, while the TCRdb copy is restricted to in-frame clones and leaves out a portion. Of 95,000 to 150,000 clones listed, about 90% were seen once; the top ten hold roughly 8.9%. Specimen: peripheral blood, collected on day 0 of AZD1222 vaccination. The receptors were gathered from an adult in good health.

The rearrangement links TRBV24-1 to TRBJ2-3, with D possibly being TRBD1 (6 bases). The germline V and J ends were trimmed by 9 bases and 5 bases, with 17 bases remaining between them. CDR1 and CDR2 (germline): KGHDR, SFDVKD. CDR3 length equals 14 residues. CDR3 sequence reads: CATESVQGRDTQYF. In DNA, the CDR3 is TGTGCCACCGAGAGTGTTCAGGGGCGAGATACGCAGTATTTT.

The chain uses TRBV5-1 and TRBJ2-5; TRBD2 matches 8 bases. The CDR3 length is 18 residues. The germline gives CDR1 SGHRS, CDR2 YFSETQ. J gave up 0 bases and V 0 bases, and 10 bases lay outside the gene matches. CDR3 region: CASSLGLLAGADQETQYF. CDR3 nucleotides: TGCGCCAGCAGCTTGGGGCTTCTAGCGGGCGCCGACCAAGAGACCCAGTACTTC.

This clone was observed a handful of times. The chain recombines TRBV12-5 with TRBJ1-1; D is uncertain. CDR3 length equals 13 residues. The germline V and J ends were trimmed by 2 bases and 5 bases, with 9 bases remaining between them. CDR1 LGHNT and CDR2 FRNRAP come from the germline V gene. The CDR3 DNA sequence: TGTGCTAGTGGTTTGTTGGGCAGTACTGAAGCTTTCTTT. Residues: CASGLLGSTEAFF.

The chain is built from TRBV18 and TRBJ1-2; D is uncertain. Germline loops: CDR1 KGHSH, CDR2 LQKENI. There are 11 residues in the CDR3. V dropped 5 bases and J dropped 3 bases, with 4 bases sitting between them. CDR3 in DNA: TGTGCCAGCTCATCCGACTATGGCTACACCTTC. Its protein product is CASSSDYGYTF.

In DNA form, the CDR3 reads TGTGCCAGCAGTGAAGGGACAGGGTTGGAAAAACTGTTTTTT. Encoded protein: CASSEGTGLEKLFF. J is TRBJ1-4 and V is TRBV2; 8 bases map to TRBD1. Trimming at V came to 1 base and at J to 8 bases, leaving 3 bases not matched to a gene. Per germline, CDR1 SNHLY and CDR2 FYNNEI. This CDR3 is 14 amino acids long.

V and J are TRBV6-5 and TRBJ2-1, with 7 bases identical to TRBD2. The CDR3 sequence is 15 residues long. The junction had 7 bases not matched to a gene; V was cut back by 6 bases and J by 2 bases. Germline-derived CDR1 and CDR2 are MNHEY and SVGAGI. The CDR3 is CASRGDGLAYNEQFF. The DNA of the CDR3 is TGTGCCAGCAGAGGGGACGGACTAGCCTACAATGAGCAGTTCTTC.

The V call is TRBV30, the J call TRBJ2-3, with D perhaps TRBD1 (6 bases). This CDR3 region has 15 residues. Germline-derived CDR1 and CDR2 are GTSNPN and SVGIG (reference sequence). The V end was cut by 2 bases, the J end by 0 bases, with 12 bases between. CDR3 nucleotides: TGTGCCTGGAGTCGCCAGGGGCTGAGCACAGATACGCAGTATTTT. Amino acids: CAWSRQGLSTDTQYF. The full variable domain, completed using reference TRBV30 and TRBJ2-3, is SQTIHQWPATLVQPVGSPLSLECTVEGTSNPNLYWYRQAAGRGLQLLFYSVGIGQISSEVPQNLSASRPQDRQFILSSKKLLLSDSGFYLCAWSRQGLSTDTQYFGPGTRLTVL.

The chain combines TRBV6-4 with TRBJ2-1; D remains ambiguous. The CDR3 loop spans 13 amino acids. Germline V CDR1 and CDR2: MRHNA, SNTAGT. With 5 bases removed from V and 8 bases from J, the gap between germline ends came to 13 bases. In nucleotides, the CDR3 is TGTGCCAGCAGTCTGGAAGATAGGCATGAGCAGTTCTTC. Translation: CASSLEDRHEQFF.

The CDR3 region is CAWNKLAGVGDTQYF. CDR3 in DNA: TGTGCCTGGAACAAACTAGCGGGGGTCGGAGATACGCAGTATTTT. V is TRBV30 and J is TRBJ2-3; 11 bases align to TRBD2. The CDR3 is 15 residues long. V lost 4 bases and J lost 5; bases outside the gene matches: 8. Germline V gene sequence: CDR1 GTSNPN, CDR2 SVGIG (reference sequence).

This chain uses TRBV10-1 with TRBJ2-1, with 10 bases matching TRBD1. Germline assignment: CDR1 WNHNN and CDR2 SYGVQD (reference sequence). The CDR3 covers 15 residues. Losses at the gene ends were 6 bases for V and 9 bases for J; bases not matched to a gene: 11. The CDR3, as DNA: TGCGCCAGCAGCACCTCCGGGACAGGGGAAGGTGAGCAGTTCTTC. Amino acid sequence: CASSTSGTGEGEQFF.

This clone was seen a single time. V gene TRBV2 combines with J gene TRBJ1-6, with 9 bases matching TRBD1. CDR3 length equals 17 residues. Per the germline V gene, CDR1 is SNHLY and CDR2 is FYNNEI. Germline trimming cut 6 bases from V and 0 bases from J; bases unmatched to any gene: 6. As DNA, the CDR3 is TGTGCCAGCAGACCGGGACAGGGATACTCCTATAATTCACCCCTCCACTTT. The encoded protein is CASRPGQGYSYNSPLHF.

This chain uses TRBV13 with TRBJ2-5; 7 bases agree with TRBD2. The CDR3 runs to 13 residues. Trimming took 7 bases from V and 4 from J; bases not matched to a gene: 6. Germline CDR1 is PRHDT and CDR2 is FYEKMQ (reference sequence). CDR3 sequence: CASTHGGTETQYF. CDR3 nucleotide sequence: TGTGCCAGCACACACGGGGGGACAGAGACCCAGTACTTC.

The V and J genes are TRBV30 and TRBJ2-5; D gene uncertain. Germline V gives CDR1 GTSNPN, CDR2 SVGIG (reference sequence). V was clipped by 7 bases and J by 4 bases, with 10 bases between them. There are 11 residues in the CDR3. This chain's CDR3 is CAFSWGETQYF. The CDR3, as DNA: TGTGCCTTCTCCTGGGGAGAGACCCAGTACTTC.

V and J are TRBV29-1 and TRBJ2-2; the D gene is possibly TRBD1 (5 bases). Germline V gene lookup returns CDR1 SQVTM and CDR2 ANQGSEA. The CDR3 covers 14 residues. V lost 4 bases, J lost 1 base, and 10 bases lay in between. The CDR3 DNA is TGCAGCGTTGTAATAGGACAGAACACCGGGGAGCTGTTTTTT. Encoded protein: CSVVIGQNTGELFF.

V gene TRBV5-1 combines with J gene TRBJ1-1; no clear D gene. The ends were cut back, 2 bases at V and 0 bases at J, with 8 bases in the middle. This CDR3 comprises 14 residues. From germline, CDR1 is SGHRS and CDR2 YFSETQ. Written as DNA, the CDR3 is TGCGCCAGCAGCTTCGGGCCTCTGAACACTGAAGCTTTCTTT. This encodes CASSFGPLNTEAFF.

V and J are TRBV28 and TRBJ2-3; D call uncertain. V was pared by 6 bases and J by 2 bases, with 9 bases between. Germline CDR1 and CDR2: MDHEN and SYDVKM. The CDR3 spans 13 residues. CDR3 DNA: TGTGCCAGCAGCCCCAGGCCCACAGATACGCAGTATTTT. The encoded protein is CASSPRPTDTQYF.

V usage is TRBV9 and J usage is TRBJ1-2, with D hard to call. The length of the CDR3 is 18 residues. The V end lost 2 bases, the J end lost 1 base, and 21 bases lay between the germline ends. Per germline, CDR1 SGDLS and CDR2 YYNGEE. CDR3 DNA sequence: TGTGCCAGCAGCGTCTTGTTTGAGCCCCCTCCAAATAACTATGGCTACACCTTC. This gives the protein CASSVLFEPPPNNYGYTF.

The rearrangement joins TRBV20-1 to TRBJ1-5; D unresolved. Trimming left V 3 bases short and J 3 bases short, with 9 bases between. The CDR3 spans 13 residues. The germline gives CDR1 DFQATT, CDR2 SNEGSKA (reference sequence). CDR3 nucleotides: TGCAGTGCTAGTGGCGGGTCCAATCAGCCCCAGCATTTT. This encodes CSASGGSNQPQHF.

This clone appeared a few times. V and J are TRBV5-1 and TRBJ1-2; D unclear. Per the germline V gene, CDR1 is SGHRS and CDR2 is YFSETQ. The CDR3 consists of 13 residues. V was pared by 0 bases and J by 8 bases, with 11 bases between. The CDR3 DNA follows: TGCGCCAGCAGCTTGGTCCAGGACGCGGGCTACACCTTC. Translation: CASSLVQDAGYTF.

The chain is built from TRBV5-4 and TRBJ2-6; D is undetermined. CDR3 length: 15 amino acids. V was pared by 0 bases and J by 2 bases, with 6 bases between. In germline, CDR1 is SGHNT, CDR2 YYREEE (reference sequence). The CDR3: CASSLGPAGANVLTF. CDR3 sequence (DNA): TGTGCCAGCAGCTTGGGTCCGGCTGGGGCCAACGTCCTGACTTTC.

The chain couples TRBV11-2 to TRBJ1-6; no reliable D call. The germline gives CDR1 SGHAT, CDR2 FQNNGV. Trimming took 5 bases from V and 6 from J, leaving 11 bases between them. The CDR3 spans 14 residues. The CDR3 bases are TGTGCCAGCAGCCACACCGTGGCTAATTCACCCCTCCACTTT. Protein product: CASSHTVANSPLHF.

The chain combines TRBV9 with TRBJ2-7; 7 positions match TRBD1. The CDR3 extends over 14 amino acids. Unmatched junction bases numbered 5, after V lost 1 base and J lost 4 bases. Germline V CDR1 and CDR2: SGDLS, YYNGEE. CDR3 region: CASSVSQGTYEQYF. The CDR3 DNA reads TGTGCCAGCAGCGTATCACAGGGGACATACGAGCAGTACTTC. Combining the CDR3 with reference TRBV9 and TRBJ2-7 gives the whole variable domain DSGVTQTPKHLITATGQRVTLRCSPRSGDLSVYWYQQSLDQGLQFLIQYYNGEERAKGNILERFSAQQFPDLHSELNLSSLELGDSALYFCASSVSQGTYEQYFGPGTRLTVT.

The genes are TRBV5-1 and TRBJ1-5; D unresolved. The CDR3 sequence is 14 residues long. Germline V gives CDR1 SGHRS, CDR2 YFSETQ. The V end was cut by 0 bases, the J end by 6 bases, with 10 bases between. CDR3 bases: TGCGCCAGCAGCTTGGCCGGTGGGTTTCAGCCCCAGCATTTT. Amino acid sequence: CASSLAGGFQPQHF. Using reference TRBV5-1 and TRBJ1-5 for the parts outside the CDR3, the full variable domain is KAGVTQTPRYLIKTRGQQVTLSCSPISGHRSVSWYQQTPGQGLQFLFEYFSETQRNKGNFPGRFSGRQFSNSRSEMNVSTLELGDSALYLCASSLAGGFQPQHFGDGTRLSIL.

The genes are TRBV28 and TRBJ1-4; D is uncertain. Trimming took off 4 bases at V and 0 bases at J, with 9 bases between the two ends. Germline V CDR1 and CDR2: MDHEN, SYDVKM. This CDR3 spans 15 amino acids. In nucleotides, the CDR3 is TGTGCCAGCAGTTCGGGTACAGCAACTAATGAAAAACTGTTTTTT. Encoded protein: CASSSGTATNEKLFF. Full variable domain (remainder filled in from reference TRBV28 and TRBJ1-4): DVKVTQSSRYLVKRTGEKVFLECVQDMDHENMFWYRQDPGLGLRLIYFSYDVKMKEKGDIPEGYSVSREKKERFSLILESASTNQTSMYLCASSSGTATNEKLFFGSGTQLSVL.

The rearrangement joins TRBV13 to TRBJ1-1, with D unresolved. This CDR3 is built from 13 residues. Trimming removed 0 bases from V and 2 bases from J, with 4 bases in between. Germline CDR1 PRHDT, CDR2 FYEKMQ (reference sequence). The DNA for the CDR3 is TGTGCCAGCAGCTTAGGGTTAAACACTGAAGCTTTCTTT. Translated, it gives CASSLGLNTEAFF.

The chain links TRBV19 to TRBJ1-1; 7 bases map to TRBD1. The junction had 10 bases not matched to a gene; V was cut back by 6 bases and J by 0 bases. Germline CDR1 LNHDA, CDR2 SQIVND (reference sequence). CDR3 length: 16 amino acids. The CDR3 sequence is CASSRGQVNMNTEAFF. The DNA of the CDR3 is TGTGCCAGTAGCCGAGGACAGGTAAACATGAACACTGAAGCTTTCTTT.

The rearrangement joins TRBV11-3 to TRBJ2-5, with 11 bases fitting TRBD1. Losses at the gene ends were 0 bases for V and 4 bases for J; bases not matched to a gene: 1. Germline lookup yields CDR1 SGHNT and CDR2 YENEEA. CDR3 length equals 15 residues. CDR3 sequence reads: CASSLDGTGGETQYF. CDR3 nucleotide sequence: TGTGCCAGCAGCTTAGATGGGACAGGGGGAGAGACCCAGTACTTC.